The 7 T cell receptor beta chains in this list originate from one sample, sequenced in a study of blood T cell repertoires in COVID-19. Data came from immunoSEQ multiplex PCR; TCRdb stores just in-frame clones and leaves some out. This sample has about 99,000 clones, with roughly nine tenths found just once. The sequencing sample was made of peripheral blood. The receptors originated from a human donor in a cohort sampled during active COVID-19.

The chain is built from TRBV28 and TRBJ2-7, with D unclear. This CDR3 contains 14 residues. The V gene lost 6 bases and the J gene lost 4 bases, with 16 bases spanning the gap. The germline V gene has CDR1 MDHEN and CDR2 SYDVKM. For the CDR3, the DNA is TGTGCCAGCAGCTCTCTCGACAACCCGTACGAGCAGTACTTC. It yields the protein CASSSLDNPYEQYF.

V and J are TRBV1 and TRBJ2-5; no DNA check was done on the table's D call, TRBD1. TRBV1 is tagged as a pseudogene. The CDR3 covers 16 residues. CDR3 protein: CTSSQDSRQGTETQYF. Written as DNA, the CDR3 is TGCACCAGCAGCCAAGATTCGAGGCAGGGGACCGAGACCCAGTACTTC.

This sequence joins TRBV28 and TRBJ2-1; D unclear. Germline lookup yields CDR1 MDHEN and CDR2 SYDVKM. The CDR3 runs to 14 residues. The ends were cut back, 5 bases at V and 0 bases at J, with 8 bases in the middle. DNA of the CDR3: TGTGCCAGCAGTATTACTGGCTCCTACAATGAGCAGTTCTTC. It encodes CASSITGSYNEQFF.

This clone came up once. This chain joins TRBV6-2 or TRBV6-3 and TRBJ2-2, with 13 nucleotides matching TRBD2. Germline loops: CDR1 MNHEY, CDR2 SVGEGT. The J segment lost 2 bases and the V segment lost 6 bases, leaving 15 bases of the junction unmatched. The CDR3 length is 20 residues. DNA for the CDR3: TGTGCCAGCAGCCCCTTTCGTAGACTAGCGGGAGGACTCAACACCGGGGAGCTGTTTTTT. Translating it yields CASSPFRRLAGGLNTGELFF.

The V call is TRBV27, the J call TRBJ2-7, with 8 bases identical to TRBD1. The length of the CDR3 is 14 residues. CDR1 and CDR2 from the germline V gene are MNHEY and SMNVEV (reference sequence). After removal of 6 bases from V and 4 bases from J, the junction contained 8 bases not matched to a gene. The CDR3 protein is CASSRRQGRYEQYF. Here the CDR3 DNA reads TGTGCCAGCAGCCGGAGACAGGGGAGGTACGAGCAGTACTTC.

The chain has TRBV10-2 and TRBJ2-1; TRBD1 matches 11 bases. Trimming removed 6 bases from V and 6 bases from J; junction bases left unmatched: 7. The CDR3 loop spans 15 amino acids. Germline assignment: CDR1 WSHSY and CDR2 SAAADI. In DNA, the CDR3 is TGCGCCAGCAGCCACGGACAGGGGGCGCTCAATGAGCAGTTCTTC. This translates into CASSHGQGALNEQFF.

Concerning this clone itself: The sample holds other DNA sequences that translate to the same CDR3. The rearrangement links TRBV7-8 to TRBJ2-5; 8 bases match TRBD1. CDR1 is SGHVS and CDR2 is FQNEAQ in the germline V gene. The CDR3 is made up of 15 amino acids. V shed 5 bases, J shed 2 bases, and the junction held 7 bases outside the gene matches. The CDR3 bases are TGTGCCAGCAGCCCCGGGACAGGATTACAAGAGACCCAGTACTTC. Its protein is CASSPGTGLQETQYF.